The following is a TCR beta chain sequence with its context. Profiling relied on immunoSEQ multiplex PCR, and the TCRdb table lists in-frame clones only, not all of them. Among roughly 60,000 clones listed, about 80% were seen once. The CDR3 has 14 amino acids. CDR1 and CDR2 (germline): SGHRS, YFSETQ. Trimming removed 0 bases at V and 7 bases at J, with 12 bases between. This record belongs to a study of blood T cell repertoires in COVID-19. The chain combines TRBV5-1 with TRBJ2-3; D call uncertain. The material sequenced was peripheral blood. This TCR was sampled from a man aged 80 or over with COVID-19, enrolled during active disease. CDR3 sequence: CASSLAGSTHTQYF. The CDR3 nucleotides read TGCGCCAGCAGCTTGGCCGGTAGCACGCATACGCAGTATTTT. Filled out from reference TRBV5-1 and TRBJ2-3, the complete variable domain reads KAGVTQTPRYLIKTRGQQVTLSCSPISGHRSVSWYQQTPGQGLQFLFEYFSETQRNKGNFPGRFSGRQFSNSRSEMNVSTLELGDSALYLCASSLAGSTHTQYFGPGTRLTVL.